This TCR beta chain was profiled in a study of Tregs in tolerant kidney transplant recipients. Study-wide points: The small number of patients limits these findings pending further validation.

A note on this clone: Antigen: not known.

Thawed PBMCs were FACS-sorted into unstimulated CD4+CD25+CD127- regulatory T cells, CD4+CD25- non-regulatory cells, CD4 and CD8 cells. The table came from immunoSEQ multiplex PCR; TCRdb's copy has only in-frame clones and leaves some out. The top ten hold 0.35% to 0.55% of the sample, which has over 85,000 clones, 93% seen once. Trimming cost V 8 bases and J 6 bases; bases outside gene matches: 4. The CDR3 totals 12 residues. The germline V gene has CDR1 MGHDK and CDR2 SYGVNS. This chain joins TRBV25-1 and TRBJ2-5, with 9 bases lining up with TRBD1. The sequencing used CD4+ T cells from blood, collected before the transplant. The TCR was taken from a human donor who received a combined kidney and bone marrow transplant. The DNA of the CDR3 is TGTGCCAGCGGGACAGGGATGAAGACCCAGTACTTC. It is translated as CASGTGMKTQYF.